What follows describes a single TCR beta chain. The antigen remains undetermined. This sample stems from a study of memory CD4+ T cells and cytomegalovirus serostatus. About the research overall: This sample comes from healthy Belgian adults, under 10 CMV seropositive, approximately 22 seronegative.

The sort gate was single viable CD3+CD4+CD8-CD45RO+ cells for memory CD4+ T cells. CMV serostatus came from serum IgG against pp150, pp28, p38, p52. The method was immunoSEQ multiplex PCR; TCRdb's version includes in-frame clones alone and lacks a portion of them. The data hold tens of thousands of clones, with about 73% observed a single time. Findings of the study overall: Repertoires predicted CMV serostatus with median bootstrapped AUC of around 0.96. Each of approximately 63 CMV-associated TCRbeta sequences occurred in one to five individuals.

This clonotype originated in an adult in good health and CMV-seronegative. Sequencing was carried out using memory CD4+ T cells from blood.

The CDR3 coding sequence is TGTGCCAGCAGTGCGAGCCATGGCGGACAGGCCAGCTCCTACGAGCAGTACTTC. This gives the protein CASSASHGGQASSYEQYF. V is TRBV6-1 and J is TRBJ2-7; the match to TRBD1 covers 7 bases. Germline V lookup: CDR1 MNHNS, CDR2 SASEGT. The CDR3 is 18 amino acids. Losses at the gene ends were 4 bases for V and 0 bases for J; bases not matched to a gene: 15.